This T cell receptor (beta chain) is from a study of blood T cell repertoires in COVID-19. Study summary: Samples of COVID-19 (acute and convalescent) were obtained from the United States, Italy and Spain.

TCRdb keeps only in-frame clones here, not all; method: immunoSEQ multiplex PCR. The data hold some 220,000 clones, with around 90% observed a single time. Seattle researchers signed up patients amid active infection and tracked them longitudinally. CDR3 length equals 15 residues. With V trimmed by 0 bases and J by 6 bases, 6 bases remained unmatched. In germline, CDR1 is SGHRS, CDR2 YFSETQ. The receptor was isolated from a young man with COVID-19, enrolled during active disease. The sequenced material came from peripheral blood. The chain combines TRBV5-1 with TRBJ2-3, with 8 bases aligning to TRBD1. CDR3 sequence reads: CASSLAGTGEDTQYF. DNA of the CDR3: TGCGCCAGCAGCTTGGCCGGGACAGGTGAGGATACGCAGTATTTT. Complete variable domain (other parts from reference TRBV5-1 and TRBJ2-3): KAGVTQTPRYLIKTRGQQVTLSCSPISGHRSVSWYQQTPGQGLQFLFEYFSETQRNKGNFPGRFSGRQFSNSRSEMNVSTLELGDSALYLCASSLAGTGEDTQYFGPGTRLTVL.